The present TCR beta chain was sequenced within a study of cytomegalovirus exposure and HLA in healthy donors (dated by TCRdb to the late 2010s). With regard to the full study: According to an earlier analysis of 587 of the donors, roughly 180 million T cells yielded 90 million to 140 million unique TCR beta sequences and about 300 Gb of sequence data. The study aimed to test whether signatures of past pathogen exposure could be identified by cataloging public T cell receptors. Donor age, sex, ethnicity and CMV serostatus were collected together with the repertoire data. The number of typed donors differed by locus: about 620-630 for A, B, C, DRB1 and DQB1; roughly 510 for DQA1; around 610 for DPA1; and around 490 for DPB1. Both class I and class II loci were covered by HLA typing, at four-digit resolution. A later genetic analysis took genome-wide SNP genotypes for about three fifths of the roughly 670 donors and used that subset as a discovery cohort. Rather than drawing on any new phenotypic data, the later analysis identified candidate immune exposures from TCR beta sequences and the way those sequences occurred across donors. Using immunosequencing, the study profiled T cell repertoires from fewer than 700 subjects and related those repertoires to cytomegalovirus serostatus. Of the roughly 400 genotyped donors, about 80% fell in the genetic ancestry cluster associated with self-reported Caucasian donors. Across 398 genotyped donors of the cohort, an average of roughly 200,000 unique TCR beta nucleotide sequences per donor were sequenced, and approximately 17% of those sequences were non-productive. Every repertoire in the discovery cohort had been generated on one and the same sequencing platform. High-throughput TCR immunosequencing, statistical association of individual TCRs with disease status, and machine learning were combined to predict cytomegalovirus infection status. Five DR-DQ haplotypes were treated as single units for association and clustering because of strong linkage in the cohort. A later analysis re-analyzed previously published TCR beta repertoires from 500 to 700 donors and added high-resolution HLA genotyping to study TCR occurrence patterns. In an earlier analysis of roughly 600 of the donors, high-throughput TCR beta sequencing was used to judge whether each TCR beta V gene segment behaved as functional or pseudogenic. An early release that covered approximately 600 HLA-typed donors contained about 300 gigabases of sequencing data and 80 million or so unique TCR sequences. Besides the first cohort of under 700 subjects, a separate validation cohort made up of some 110 different subjects was used.

Libraries came from the immunoSEQ multiplex PCR assay. The multiplex PCR relied on a mix of 60 forward primers for TCR Vbeta segments and 13 reverse primers for TCR Jbeta segments. The CDR3 region of rearranged TCR beta genes was amplified from genomic DNA by a multiplex PCR assay. On the Illumina HiSeq System, the amplified TCR beta libraries were sequenced as 87-base-pair reads. The paper's data handling went like this. Across the 600 to 700 repertoires, a later analysis counted some 81 million unique TCR beta chains, roughly 11 million of which were shared by at least two donors. Raw reads were error-corrected and collapsed into unique sequences with a nearest-neighbor algorithm that merged closely related sequences to remove PCR and sequencing errors. CDR3 sequences were aligned to IMGT reference sequences to assign V, D and J gene segments. Each retained sequence needed at least a six-nucleotide match to both a V gene segment and a J gene segment. A rearrangement was called productive if the CDR3 had no stop codons and remained in frame with V and J, and every other rearrangement was called non-productive. Following IMGT convention, CDR3 was defined as the stretch from the second conserved V-encoded cysteine to the conserved J-encoded phenylalanine. The earlier analysis of about 570 of the donors excluded any sequence lacking an unambiguous match to a single V gene segment. An earlier analysis of approximately 590 of the donors called V segments functional above 56.7% productive rearrangements and segregating when the between-donor standard deviation exceeded 5%. A statistical classification framework was built to diagnose cytomegalovirus status from the catalog of TCR beta chain sequences. In a later analysis, V and J genes were assigned by comparing TCR nucleotide sequences against IMGT/GENE-DB human TR gene sequences. The TCRdist pipeline was used in a later analysis to assign CDR3 sequences and most-parsimonious VDJ recombination scenarios. In a later analysis, every TCR beta chain was defined by the combination of its CDR3 amino acid sequence and its V-gene family, and reads without a unique V-gene family were dropped. In a later analysis, 500 to 700 highly shared, low-generation-probability nucleotide sequences were removed to address suspected cross-contamination and a sequencing artifact. In a later analysis, a clonal expansion index was calculated for each public chain from normalized within-repertoire ranks of inferred template counts. In a later analysis, generation probabilities were computed with a VDJ recombination model fitted to out-of-frame rearrangements, and the resulting probabilities were checked against IGoR. In a later analysis, TCR-TCR, TCR-HLA and TCR-CMV co-occurrence was scored with hypergeometric tests, and a repertoire-size bias correction was applied to TCR pairs. A later analysis estimated false discovery rates by permuting HLA or CMV assignments 20 times. A later analysis grouped co-occurring TCRs with DBSCAN, adding TCRdist sequence similarity when clustering within HLA-allele-positive subsets. For co-occurrence clustering, repertoires with fewer than 30,000 or more than 120,000 public chains were excluded, along with roughly 5 repertoires with anomalous nucleotide sharing. TCRdb took this table from immuneACCESS and kept in-frame rearrangements with V and J called. Such tables lack part of the clones; where checked against another copy, unresolved V genes explain under half of the gap, and the rest is unexplained. That table supplies the V and J calls and clone size; D and trimming were determined from the DNA. This sample has 80,000 to 95,000 clones in its table, and approximately 63% of those were observed once. The ten largest clones take up about 6.7% of the sample.

The junction shows trimming of 8 bases on V and 4 bases on J, plus 17 bases between the germline ends. Reading from cysteine to phenylalanine, the CDR3 counts 14 amino acids. Of the read, only the CDR3 DNA is kept; its 42 bases are in frame from base 1. As encoded in the germline V gene, CDR1 is SNHLY while CDR2 is FYNNEI. As regards this clone: Its antigen is not yet known. No base-level quality is on record; no much larger clone is a single base apart.

The cohort consisted of more than 650 healthy bone marrow donors. At the time of sampling, every cohort member was nominally healthy, though immune exposures that went unrecorded were likely present. The donor was CMV seronegative and belonged to the group of 352 seronegative cohort members. A peripheral blood sample was provided by each donor, and peripheral blood mononuclear cells were used for TCR beta sequencing. Genomic DNA extraction from the blood cell samples was performed with the Qiagen DNeasy Blood Extraction Kit. The paper as a whole reports these results and caveats: In vitro tests confirmed that a few of the cytomegalovirus-associated TCR beta chains recognize cytomegalovirus antigens. In the study, approximately 160 TCR beta chains were listed as associated with cytomegalovirus. In a later genetic analysis, a missense DCLRE1C variant was associated with V-gene and J-gene trimming of TCR beta chains, and the association was replicated in an independent cohort. A later analysis associated 16,951 TCR beta sequences with specific HLA alleles at a false discovery rate of 0.05. An earlier analysis of around 500 of the donors showed that most TCR beta V segments appeared in productive rearrangements either about 87% or about 30% of the time, which broadly matched IMGT annotations. A further reported finding was that TCR beta sequences accurately predicted the HLA-A and HLA-B alleles for most subjects in the first cohort. HLA typing was unavailable for some donors at each locus, so association tests used only the typed subset. Strong co-occurrence of HLA alleles, especially DR and DQ, made assigning TCR associations to individual alleles difficult. Some IMGT-functional V segments, including TRBV6-2 and TRBV6-3, could not be told apart with the 87-base-pair reads, so those segments were excluded. The authors suggested that the approach could potentially be extended to other disease states and immunological phenotypes. The classifier was reported to diagnose cytomegalovirus status with high specificity and sensitivity in both the original cohort and the validation cohort. CMV serostatus was the only immune exposure information available for the cohort. A later analysis found that HLA-associated TCR beta chains were more clonally expanded and had lower generation probabilities than equally common non-associated chains. Across donors, most TCR sequences were observed very rarely, whereas some public TCRs were present in many individuals. Sequencing depth was assumed to be roughly uniform across donors in the presence/absence analyses, though that assumption may not hold. According to a later genetic analysis, donors in an Asian-associated ancestry cluster had fewer N-insertions in productive TCRs than the approximately 630-donor mean. A later analysis reported that several top co-occurrence clusters appeared linked to parvovirus B19, influenza, CMV and Epstein-Barr virus. A later analysis found that TCR association rates varied across HLA loci, with DRB1 alleles showing the most associated TCRs and HLA-C alleles the fewest. The sequencing pipeline was judged likely to have produced a cluster of highly shared sequence variants as a technical artifact. Correlated functional status among segregating V segments might reflect linkage disequilibrium, but an unknown experimental factor could not be ruled out. The earlier analysis of 587 of the donors excluded some 16 rarely observed V segments, including chromosome 9 orphons, because counts were too low. A later analysis found that most CMV-associated TCR beta chains appeared HLA-restricted, with HLA associations seemingly driven largely by CMV exposure. This cohort had only TCR beta chains sequenced, and the lack of alpha or paired-chain data limited which features could be detected.

The clonotype originates from a young woman in good health and CMV-seronegative. The specimen sequenced was PBMCs. The V and J genes are TRBV2 and TRBJ1-2, with the D gene uncertain. Here the CDR3 is given as CASPSRNRVYGYTF. The DNA reads TGTGCCAGCCCTTCCCGGAATCGGGTCTATGGCTACACCTTC.